This T cell receptor beta chain originates from a study of T cell responses to AZD1222 COVID-19 vaccine. Study as a whole: Some second doses came at about 4 weeks and others at about 12 weeks; these were pooled. Findings of the study overall: Spike-specific TCR breadth rose after two AZD1222 doses, and depth rose as well. Clonal diversity was possibly underestimated, and the donors were mostly white British, with more females.

Clones were sequenced by immunoSEQ multiplex PCR, and TCRdb holds only the in-frame ones, with some missing. The table records some 30,000 clones, about 88% of them present only once. In regard to this clone: Its antigen is unidentified.

This CDR3 contains 15 residues. Looked up from germline, CDR1 is SNHLY and CDR2 is FYNNEI. Trimming cost V 8 bases and J 2 bases; bases outside gene matches: 11. Sequences were derived from peripheral blood, sampled on day 0 of AZD1222 vaccination. The clonotype comes from an adult in good health. This chain connects TRBV2 to TRBJ1-2; 7 nucleotides agree with TRBD1. The chain's CDR3 is CASRRGPNPNYGYTF. The CDR3 DNA is TGTGCCAGCCGGAGGGGGCCCAATCCCAACTATGGCTACACCTTC.